These 6 T cell receptor beta chains were all obtained from the same sample, sequenced in a study of Graves' ophthalmopathy and Graves' hyperthyroidism. RNA transcripts provided the template for amplifying TCR beta CDR3 regions. HTBI-primed first-round RT-PCR preceded second-round multiplex PCR. Via MiXCR, TCRdb re-called the multiplex PCR reads, giving one row per CDR3 protein. This sample carries around 1.1 million distinct CDR3 sequences, about 38% of them seen once, and the ten largest clones take over 8.5%. The sequenced material came from peripheral blood or thyroid tissue (not recorded which). The receptors were sampled from an adult man with Graves' hyperthyroidism.

Comments on this clonotype: No DNA is shown, since the ends of the CDR3 on it are uncertain; the CDR3 is the one TCRdb lists. The chain uses TRBV2 and TRBJ1-5; the table names TRBD1, a call not compared with the DNA. Germline lookup yields CDR1 SNHLY and CDR2 FYNNEI. Both ends counted, the CDR3 spans 14 residues. The CDR3 loop reads CACSARQVSQSQHF.

This clonotype was found many times. V gene TRBV19 combines with J gene TRBJ1-1; D is perhaps TRBD1 (5 bases). Germline CDR1 reads LNHDA; CDR2 reads SQIVND (reference sequence). The CDR3 consists of 14 residues. The V end lost 6 bases, the J end lost 8 bases, and 19 bases lay between the germline ends. The CDR3 DNA is TGTGCCAGTAGCAACACAGGAGGAGGTACGGAAGCTTTCTTT. Encoded protein: CASSNTGGGTEAFF.

The table lists this clonotype with many counts. The chain joins TRBV10-2 to TRBJ2-5, with 9 positions matching TRBD1. The CDR3 consists of 16 residues. The germline gives CDR1 WSHSY, CDR2 SAAADI. Trimming at V came to 6 bases and at J to 5 bases, leaving 13 bases not matched to a gene. For the CDR3, the DNA is TGCGCCAGCAGGGATCCCGGGACAGGGTTTTGGGAGACCCAGTACTTC. Its translation: CASRDPGTGFWETQYF.

The chain couples TRBV20-1 to TRBJ1-5; D possibly corresponds to TRBD1 (6 bases). V lost 7 bases and J 5 bases, leaving 24 bases between the germline ends. The CDR3 totals 16 residues. Germline CDR1 and CDR2: DFQATT and SNEGSKA (reference sequence). The DNA for the CDR3 is TGCAGTGTTAGGGATGTGATCCGGGACATCTATCAGCCCCAGCATTTT. Translating it yields CSVRDVIRDIYQPQHF.

The V and J genes are TRBV24-1 and TRBJ2-5; D is undetermined. The CDR3 length is 12 residues. Germline CDR1 KGHDR, CDR2 SFDVKD. V lost 11 bases and J 3 bases, leaving 12 bases between the germline ends. In DNA, the CDR3 is TGTGCCAGCAGAAGGCTAGAAGAGACCCAGTACTTC. This encodes CASRRLEETQYF.

This clonotype was seen at least ten times. The chain recombines TRBV14 with TRBJ2-5, with a weak D call TRBD2 (6 bases). The V gene's germline CDR1 is SGHDN and CDR2 FVKESK. Between the trimmed V and J ends, which lost 5 bases and 5 bases, there was a span of 18 bases. The CDR3 spans 15 residues. The CDR3 sequence is CASSARETLLETQYF. CDR3 nucleotides: TGTGCCAGCAGCGCCCGGGAGACCCTGTTGGAGACCCAGTACTTC.